These 26 T cell receptor beta chains originate from one sample sequenced in a study of post-analysis software for immune sequencing data. General study results and limits: Among roughly five TRBV segments more frequent in patients than controls were TRBV5-6, TRBV5-1 and TRBV20-1.

TCR beta cDNA libraries had unique molecular identifiers. MiXCR, applied by TCRdb to the PCR reads, yields one record per CDR3 protein. The sample has roughly 580,000 distinct CDR3 sequences; around 47% are singletons. Antigen specificity for these receptors is unknown. Sequenced input: blood. The receptors derive from a girl aged 10 to 17 with multiple sclerosis.

V usage is TRBV7-9 and J usage is TRBJ2-1; 7 nucleotides agree with TRBD2. This CDR3 is built from 16 residues. V gave up 4 bases and J gave up 3 bases; unmatched junction bases: 9. Per germline, CDR1 SEHNR and CDR2 FQNEAQ (reference sequence). DNA of the CDR3: TGTGCCAGCAGCTACGAGCGGGAAGTGCGCTACAATGAGCAGTTCTTC. Translating it yields CASSYEREVRYNEQFF.

This clonotype was seen a handful of times. The CDR3 region is CASSPTVGESQPQHF. CDR3 DNA: TGTGCCAGCAGTCCCACGGTCGGGGAAAGTCAGCCCCAGCATTTT. The chain joins TRBV12-3 or TRBV12-4 to TRBJ1-5, with no clear D. Trimming took 5 bases from V and 6 from J, leaving 17 bases between them. The CDR3 length is 15 residues.

The chain recombines TRBV6-5 with TRBJ2-7, with 8 bases fitting TRBD1. The CDR3 has 14 residues. Trimming cost V 6 bases and J 5 bases; bases outside gene matches: 9. Germline CDR1 reads MNHEY; CDR2 reads SVGAGI. In DNA form, the CDR3 reads TGTGCCAGCAGCCTTTCAGACAGGGGCGACGAGCAGTACTTC. Encoded protein: CASSLSDRGDEQYF.

This chain uses TRBV10-3 with TRBJ2-5; a possible D gene is TRBD2 (6 bases). Germline V gene sequence: CDR1 ENHRY, CDR2 SYGVKD. Trimming shortened V by 5 bases and J by 5 bases, and 21 bases separated the two germline ends. The CDR3 loop spans 16 amino acids. This CDR3 is CAISPGRRDGEETQYF. Here the CDR3 DNA reads TGTGCCATCAGTCCTGGTCGGCGGGACGGGGAGGAGACCCAGTACTTC.

The CDR3 DNA reads as TGTGCCAGCAGCTCCCCACAGGTTAGCAACTATGGCTACACCTTC. This codes for CASSSPQVSNYGYTF. V usage is TRBV5-4 and J usage is TRBJ1-2; tentatively, D is TRBD1 (5 bases). The germline V gene has CDR1 SGHNT and CDR2 YYREEE (reference sequence). The V gene lost 3 bases and the J gene lost 2 bases, with 14 bases spanning the gap. The CDR3 totals 15 residues. Using reference TRBV5-4 and TRBJ1-2 for the parts outside the CDR3, the full variable domain is ETGVTQSPTHLIKTRGQQVTLRCSSQSGHNTVSWYQQALGQGPQFIFQYYREEENGRGNFPPRFSGLQFPNYSSELNVNALELDDSALYLCASSSPQVSNYGYTFGSGTRLTVV.

The chain recombines TRBV28 with TRBJ1-2, with 10 bases that match TRBD1. After removal of 5 bases from V and 2 bases from J, the junction contained 5 bases not matched to a gene. The V gene's germline CDR1 is MDHEN and CDR2 SYDVKM. This CDR3 is built from 15 residues. This chain's CDR3 is CASSRGQGGNYGYTF. The CDR3 DNA follows: TGTGCCAGCAGTCGTGGACAGGGGGGAAACTATGGCTACACCTTC.

This clonotype was observed a handful of times. The chain joins TRBV20-1 to TRBJ2-5; TRBD1 agrees at 7 bases. This CDR3 contains 13 residues. CDR1 is DFQATT and CDR2 is SNEGSKA in the germline V gene (reference sequence). V lost 4 bases to trimming and J lost 4 bases; unmatched junction nucleotides: 6. CDR3 in amino acids: CSATHRGGETQYF. The CDR3 DNA is TGCAGTGCTACACACAGGGGCGGAGAGACCCAGTACTTC.

The chain carries TRBV4-1 and TRBJ2-6; tentatively, D is TRBD2 (5 bases). Germline V gene lookup returns CDR1 MGHRA and CDR2 YSYEKL. This CDR3 spans 19 amino acids. V was clipped by 4 bases and J by 2 bases, with 21 bases between them. The CDR3: CASSPHTTFIAPGANVLTF. As DNA, the CDR3 is TGCGCCAGCAGCCCTCATACTACATTCATAGCGCCTGGGGCCAACGTCCTGACTTTC.

This chain links TRBV20-1 with TRBJ1-4; 7 bases are a match to TRBD1. This CDR3 spans 12 amino acids. CDR1 and CDR2 from the germline V gene are DFQATT and SNEGSKA (reference sequence). V shed 5 bases and J 13 bases; nucleotides not matched to a gene: 10. The CDR3 sequence: CSAARDRAGLFF. The CDR3 region has the DNA TGCAGTGCTGCCAGAGACAGGGCGGGACTGTTTTTT.

The V and J genes are TRBV10-3 and TRBJ2-3, with 9 bases fitting TRBD1. There are 17 residues in the CDR3. The ends lost 7 bases at V and 0 bases at J; junction bases unmatched: 11. Germline V gene sequence: CDR1 ENHRY, CDR2 SYGVKD. CDR3 amino acids: CAINDVIGTGSTDTQYF. CDR3 in DNA: TGTGCCATCAATGATGTCATCGGGACAGGGAGCACAGATACGCAGTATTTT.

This sequence joins TRBV10-3 and TRBJ2-5; 12 positions match TRBD2. The CDR3 contains 18 residues. V trimming: 6 bases; J trimming: 7 bases; junction bases outside the gene matches: 18. Germline assignment: CDR1 ENHRY and CDR2 SYGVKD. This CDR3 reads CAISQRLAGVPPFGTQYF. The CDR3 DNA is TGTGCCATCAGCCAGAGACTAGCGGGAGTTCCGCCTTTCGGGACCCAGTACTTC.

This clonotype was detected only a few times. The chain is built from TRBV6-4 and TRBJ2-1; D possibly corresponds to TRBD1 (5 bases). Trimming cost V 0 bases and J 0 bases, with 12 bases left between them. The CDR3 sequence is 17 residues long. Germline lookup yields CDR1 MRHNA and CDR2 SNTAGT. CDR3 in DNA: TGTGCCAGCAGTGACTCGATACGACAGAGCTCCTACAATGAGCAGTTCTTC. Amino acid sequence: CASSDSIRQSSYNEQFF.

The chain carries TRBV12-3 or TRBV12-4 and TRBJ2-7, with 7 bases that match TRBD2. With V trimmed by 7 bases and J by 2 bases, 8 bases remained unmatched. CDR3 length equals 14 residues. In nucleotides, the CDR3 is TGTGCCAGCAACTTGGGAGGGCCGGCCTACGAGCAGTACTTC. This encodes CASNLGGPAYEQYF.

This chain connects TRBV20-1 to TRBJ2-7; the match to TRBD2 covers 7 bases. The germline gives CDR1 DFQATT, CDR2 SNEGSKA (reference sequence). V lost 3 bases, J lost 4 bases, and 6 bases stayed unmatched. CDR3 size: 13 residues. As DNA, the CDR3 is TGCAGTGCTAGCCGGGAGGTTAGTTACGAGCAGTACTTC. This codes for CSASREVSYEQYF.

Note on this clonotype: The junction shows a germline mismatch at one end, possibly a read error. The chain has TRBV12-3 or TRBV12-4 and TRBJ2-6, with TRBD1 as a possible D gene (6 bases). The CDR3 has 15 residues. DNA for the CDR3: TGTGCCAGCAGTTCAGGGGTAACTGGGGCTAACGTCCTGACTTTC. The encoded protein is CASSSGVTGANVLTF.

This clonotype came up a few times. The rearrangement links TRBV27 to TRBJ1-2; the match to TRBD1 covers 8 bases. Per germline, CDR1 MNHEY and CDR2 SMNVEV (reference sequence). V lost 3 bases, J lost 8 bases, and 5 bases stayed unmatched. The CDR3 has 13 amino acids. DNA for the CDR3: TGTGCCAGCAGTTTTGGACAGGGTGAAGGCTACACCTTC. Translating it yields CASSFGQGEGYTF.

This sequence joins TRBV20-1 and TRBJ2-6; the D is unclear. Germline CDR1 reads DFQATT; CDR2 reads SNEGSKA (reference sequence). The CDR3 consists of 13 residues. The germline V and J ends were trimmed by 3 bases and 1 base, with 4 bases remaining between them. Here the CDR3 DNA reads TGCAGTGCTAGCCGGTCTGGGGCCAACGTCCTGACTTTC. The encoded protein is CSASRSGANVLTF.

This clonotype was seen more than once but under ten times. The rearrangement joins TRBV20-1 to TRBJ2-1; D is perhaps TRBD1 (6 bases). Deletions cut 4 bases from V and 4 bases from J, with 14 bases between. The CDR3 is made up of 14 amino acids. Germline CDR1 and CDR2: DFQATT and SNEGSKA (reference sequence). The CDR3 DNA sequence: TGCAGTGCTACCCCAGGGGATTGGTACAATGAGCAGTTCTTC. Encoded protein: CSATPGDWYNEQFF.

V usage is TRBV12-3 or TRBV12-4 and J usage is TRBJ2-3, with 7 bases identical to TRBD1. This CDR3 spans 15 amino acids. The V and J ends lost 5 bases and 1 base, in that order; junction bases with no gene match: 6. CDR3 protein: CASSDRDWGTDTQYF. The CDR3 bases are TGTGCCAGCAGTGACAGGGATTGGGGCACAGATACGCAGTATTTT.

This clonotype was seen more than once but under ten times. This sequence joins TRBV9 and TRBJ1-2; TRBD1 aligns across 9 bases. CDR1 SGDLS and CDR2 YYNGEE come from the germline V gene. The CDR3 totals 15 residues. The V and J ends lost 4 bases and 6 bases, in that order; junction bases with no gene match: 10. The CDR3 bases are TGTGCCAGCAGCTCCTCGACAGGGGGGCTTGATGGCTACACCTTC. Its translation is CASSSSTGGLDGYTF.

The J gene is TRBJ1-6, the V gene TRBV6-5; tentatively, D is TRBD1 (5 bases). From germline, CDR1 is MNHEY and CDR2 SVGAGI. The CDR3 is made up of 13 amino acids. The CDR3 spells CASRQINNSPLHF. DNA of the CDR3: TGTGCAAGCCGACAGATTAATAATTCACCCCTCCACTTT.

This clonotype occurred once. At one end the junction does not follow the germline gene, possibly because of a read error. The V call is TRBV28, the J call TRBJ2-7; D gene uncertain. Germline lookup yields CDR1 MDHEN and CDR2 SYDVKM. The CDR3 extends over 13 amino acids. The CDR3 DNA reads as TGTGCCAGCAGTTTGGCCAGCTCCCACGAGCAGTACTTC. As protein: CASSLASSHEQYF.

This clonotype was detected many times. The rearrangement uses TRBV10-3 and TRBJ2-7; 13 nucleotides agree with TRBD2. Germline-derived CDR1 and CDR2 are ENHRY and SYGVKD. The CDR3 runs to 15 residues. After removal of 4 bases from V and 5 bases from J, the junction contained 5 bases not matched to a gene. The CDR3 sequence is CAISGGLAGEDEQYF. The CDR3 region has the DNA TGTGCCATCAGTGGAGGACTAGCGGGAGAAGACGAGCAGTACTTC.

A few counts support this clonotype. The rearrangement uses TRBV2 and TRBJ2-7; D is unresolved. Germline V gene lookup returns CDR1 SNHLY and CDR2 FYNNEI. The germline V and J ends were trimmed by 3 bases and 0 bases, with 24 bases remaining between them. CDR3 size: 19 residues. CDR3 coding DNA: TGTGCCAGCAGTGAGTCGAACATCCTACGCCGGAAAGACTCCTACGAGCAGTACTTC. Protein: CASSESNILRRKDSYEQYF.

As for this clonotype: This may be a read error: a much more frequent sequence differs by one nucleotide. The rearrangement links TRBV7-9 to TRBJ2-1, with 7 bases aligning to TRBD2. The CDR3 covers 15 residues. J lost 10 bases, V lost 10 bases, and 19 bases had no gene match. Germline V gene data show CDR1 as SEHNR and CDR2 as FQNEAQ (reference sequence). CDR3 bases: TGTGCCACCCAGCGGAGGGAGGGTCGTTCCTACGAGCAGTTCTTC. It yields the protein CATQRREGRSYEQFF. Together with reference TRBV7-9 and TRBJ2-1, the CDR3 gives the full variable domain: DTGVSQNPRHKITKRGQNVTFRCDPISEHNRLYWYRQTLGQGPEFLTYFQNEAQLEKSRLLSDRFSAERPKGSFSTLEIQRTEQGDSAMYLCATQRREGRSYEQFFGPGTRLTVL.

This clonotype was seen a handful of times. The V gene is TRBV20-1, the J gene TRBJ2-4; no firm D call. CDR3 length equals 13 residues. V gave up 1 base and J gave up 6 bases, with 10 bases separating them. CDR1 is DFQATT, CDR2 SNEGSKA, per germline (reference sequence). The CDR3 here is CSARGRAPNIQYF. The CDR3 DNA reads TGCAGTGCTAGAGGCCGGGCACCAAACATTCAGTACTTC.